The rows below give T cell receptor beta chains drawn from one sample of a study of cytomegalovirus exposure and HLA in healthy donors. Sequencing was performed with immunoSEQ multiplex PCR; in TCRdb, only in-frame clones are kept and a portion is missing. This listing includes approximately 140,000 clones. The sequencing input was PBMCs. These receptors all come from a man in his forties in good health and CMV-seronegative. The CDR3 runs from the conserved cysteine through the conserved F or W. The order of the fields is J gene, CDR3 length, V gene, D gene, CDR3 protein, CDR3 DNA. D genes are given only for firm matches.

TRBJ2-3 14 TRBV11-3 TRBD2 CASSTGGTKDTQYF TGTGCCAGCAGCACGGGGGGGACTAAAGATACGCAGTATTTT
TRBJ2-1 14 TRBV29-1 TRBD1 CSVENRQGYNEQFF TGCAGCGTTGAAAATAGACAGGGTTACAATGAGCAGTTCTTC
TRBJ2-1 14 TRBV27 - CASSLRQDYNEQFF TGTGCCAGCAGTCTTCGACAGGATTACAATGAGCAGTTCTTC
TRBJ2-3 15 TRBV6-1 TRBD2 CASSEVLAGADTQYF TGTGCCAGCAGTGAAGTGTTAGCGGGGGCTGATACGCAGTATTTT
TRBJ1-5 15 TRBV2 - CASSEAPQGHGPQHF TGTGCCAGCAGTGAAGCGCCCCAGGGCCATGGGCCCCAGCATTTT
TRBJ1-1 14 TRBV28 TRBD1 CASSSVTGAAEAFF TGTGCCAGCAGTTCAGTAACAGGGGCGGCTGAAGCTTTCTTT
TRBJ2-1 16 TRBV7-9 TRBD2 CASSGIAGGSIYEQFF TGTGCCAGCAGCGGTATAGCGGGGGGCTCTATCTATGAGCAGTTCTTC
TRBJ2-5 15 TRBV6-1 TRBD2 CASIPPGLAAETQYF TGTGCCAGTATCCCACCGGGACTAGCGGCCGAGACCCAGTACTTC
TRBJ1-2 16 TRBV27 - CASMGFRGLANYGYTF TGTGCCAGCATGGGTTTTAGGGGCCTAGCTAACTATGGCTACACCTTC
TRBJ1-3 14 TRBV6-1 - CASTEGGAGNTIYF TGTGCCAGCACCGAAGGGGGGGCTGGAAACACCATATATTTT
TRBJ2-5 13 TRBV7-9 - CASSPYAEGTQYF TGTGCCAGCAGCCCATACGCTGAGGGGACCCAGTACTTC
TRBJ2-1 15 TRBV15 TRBD2 CATARDSASGVVQFF TGTGCCACAGCCCGTGATAGCGCGAGCGGGGTGGTGCAGTTCTTC
TRBJ2-7 13 TRBV2 - CASTKGLLYEQYF TGTGCCAGCACCAAGGGACTCCTATACGAGCAGTACTTC
TRBJ1-6 15 TRBV19 TRBD1 CASSPPTGANSPLHF TGTGCCAGTAGTCCACCTACAGGGGCTAATTCACCCCTCCACTTT
TRBJ2-3 15 TRBV27 TRBD1 CASTGGTGGADTQYF TGTGCCAGCACTGGGGGGACAGGGGGTGCAGATACGCAGTATTTT
TRBJ2-7 15 TRBV6-5 - CASSYSSGGAYEQYF TGTGCCAGCAGTTACTCCTCCGGGGGAGCCTACGAGCAGTACTTC
TRBJ2-3 14 TRBV18 - CASSPAWGPDTQYF TGTGCCAGCTCACCAGCGTGGGGCCCAGATACGCAGTATTTT
TRBJ1-5 13 TRBV27 - CASSQGSNQPQHF TGTGCCAGCAGCCAGGGTAGCAATCAGCCCCAGCATTTT
TRBJ1-1 16 TRBV4-2 - CASSPIRLKSNTEAFF TGTGCCAGCAGCCCTATTCGTTTGAAATCGAACACTGAAGCTTTCTTT
TRBJ2-2 13 TRBV10-3 - CAVAGASTGELFF TGTGCCGTCGCAGGGGCTAGCACCGGGGAGCTGTTTTTT
TRBJ1-2 13 TRBV15 - CATSNPPGYGYTF TGTGCCACCAGCAATCCGCCGGGGTATGGCTACACCTTC
TRBJ2-7 14 TRBV28 TRBD1 CASTLQGAVYEQYF TGTGCCAGCACTCTACAGGGGGCGGTCTACGAGCAGTACTTC
TRBJ1-2 12 TRBV6-1 TRBD1 CASSEGQGADTF TGTGCCAGCAGTGAGGGACAGGGGGCTGACACCTTC
TRBJ1-2 17 TRBV9 TRBD1 CASSVARDRIFGYGYTF TGTGCCAGCAGCGTAGCGCGGGACAGAATTTTTGGGTATGGCTACACCTTC
TRBJ1-2 14 TRBV15 - CATSREVGVPGYTF TGTGCCACCAGCAGAGAGGTAGGGGTTCCTGGCTACACCTTC
TRBJ2-7 16 TRBV6-7 TRBD1 CASSYATGAGSYEQYF TGTGCCAGCAGTTACGCAACAGGGGCTGGCTCCTACGAGCAGTACTTC
TRBJ2-3 17 TRBV19 - CASSIDRNSLVFDTQYF TGTGCCAGTAGTATAGATCGTAACAGTTTAGTATTTGATACGCAGTATTTT
TRBJ2-5 18 TRBV18 TRBD2 CASSPGLAGGYGQETQYF TGTGCCAGCTCACCCGGACTAGCGGGGGGATATGGACAAGAGACCCAGTACTTC
TRBJ2-7 12 TRBV11-2 - CASKQGPYEQYF TGTGCCAGCAAACAGGGCCCCTACGAGCAGTACTTC
TRBJ2-1 16 TRBV7-9 - CASSLWSGGGRNEQFF TGTGCCAGCAGCTTATGGAGCGGCGGGGGCCGCAATGAGCAGTTCTTC
TRBJ2-7 16 TRBV5-3 TRBD1 CARSLVGTGGMNEQYF TGTGCCAGAAGCTTGGTGGGGACAGGGGGCATGAACGAGCAGTACTTC
TRBJ2-7 15 TRBV27 TRBD1 CASKRTGGVDYEQYF TGTGCCAGCAAACGGACAGGGGGGGTCGACTACGAGCAGTACTTC
TRBJ2-7 15 TRBV5-1 TRBD1 CASSPTGGNSYEQYF TGCGCCAGCAGTCCGACAGGGGGAAACTCCTACGAGCAGTACTTC
TRBJ1-1 12 TRBV5-1 TRBD1 CASSLGDRVAFF TGCGCCAGCAGCTTGGGGGACAGGGTCGCTTTCTTT
TRBJ2-7 11 TRBV20-1 - CSASLGGEQYF TGCAGTGCTAGTCTGGGGGGCGAGCAGTACTTC
TRBJ2-5 15 TRBV28 TRBD1 CASSRTDRDSETQYF TGTGCCAGCAGCCGGACGGACAGGGATTCGGAGACCCAGTACTTC
TRBJ2-7 15 TRBV18 TRBD1 CASSLTARGLHEQYF TGTGCCAGCTCGTTAACAGCCAGGGGGCTGCACGAGCAGTACTTC
TRBJ2-7 15 TRBV19 - CASSIQDKINYEQYF TGTGCCAGTAGTATCCAGGACAAAATCAACTACGAGCAGTACTTC
TRBJ2-2 14 TRBV2 - CASSLTAFDGELFF TGTGCCAGCAGCCTGACAGCTTTTGACGGGGAGCTGTTTTTT
TRBJ2-7 14 TRBV9 - CASSVGGKWNEQYF TGTGCCAGCAGCGTAGGGGGCAAGTGGAACGAGCAGTACTTC
TRBJ1-3 15 TRBV6-1 - CASSENRSPGNTIYF TGTGCCAGCAGTGAGAACAGGTCGCCAGGAAACACCATATATTTT